The source of this TCR beta chain is a study of cytomegalovirus exposure and HLA in healthy donors. Study-wide results and limits: Association of a missense DCLRE1C variant with TCR beta V- and J-gene trimming was reported in a later analysis. When a later analysis was performed, an Asian-associated ancestry cluster reportedly had fewer N-insertions than the roughly 670-donor mean. V segments that were indistinguishable, TRBV6-2 and TRBV6-3 among them, were omitted from analysis.

As regards this clone: Its target is not known.

The study ran its PCR with 60 Vbeta and 13 Jbeta primers. The method was immunoSEQ multiplex PCR; TCRdb's version includes in-frame clones alone and lacks a portion of them. The table has about 180,000 clones, roughly 80% seen once; the top ten hold about 1.4%. Germline CDR1 GTSNPN, CDR2 SVGIG (reference sequence). The CDR3 spans 12 residues. Trimming shortened V by 2 bases and J by 4 bases, and 9 bases separated the two germline ends. The clonotype was recovered from a girl between 10 and 17 years old in good health and CMV-seropositive. This sequence joins TRBV30 and TRBJ2-7; D may be TRBD2 (5 bases). The specimen was PBMCs. The CDR3 DNA reads as TGTGCCTGGAGTCATCCGGGATACGAGCAGTACTTC. Its protein product is CAWSHPGYEQYF.